Listed here are 18 T cell receptor beta chains from one sample, sequenced in a study of T cell responses to AZD1222 COVID-19 vaccine. TCRdb keeps only in-frame clones here, not all; method: immunoSEQ multiplex PCR. The sample contains roughly 140,000 clones, 80% to 95% of which appear only once. Sequences were derived from peripheral blood, sampled on day 0 of AZD1222 vaccination. The receptor set was obtained from an adult in good health.

The rearrangement joins TRBV6-4 to TRBJ2-7; 10 positions match TRBD2. From germline, CDR1 is MRHNA and CDR2 SNTAGT. This CDR3 comprises 15 residues. With 3 bases clipped from V and 3 bases from J, the junction kept 5 bases outside the gene matches. The CDR3 nucleotides are TGTGCCAGCAGTGAAGCTAGCGGGAGAGGCTACGAGCAGTACTTC. Amino acids: CASSEASGRGYEQYF.

V gene TRBV4-1 combines with J gene TRBJ1-1; tentatively, D is TRBD1 (6 bases). V was trimmed by 2 bases and J by 2 bases, leaving 9 bases between them. The CDR3 runs to 14 residues. Germline lookup yields CDR1 MGHRA and CDR2 YSYEKL. The CDR3 is CASSQRQVNTEAFF. CDR3 in DNA: TGCGCCAGCAGCCAAAGACAGGTAAACACTGAAGCTTTCTTT.

The rearrangement links TRBV5-4 to TRBJ2-3, with 11 bases lining up with TRBD2. This CDR3 region has 15 residues. CDR1 SGHNT and CDR2 YYREEE come from the germline V gene (reference sequence). V shed 4 bases, J shed 3 bases, and the junction held 4 bases outside the gene matches. This CDR3 is CASSPTSGSTDTQYF. CDR3 in DNA: TGTGCCAGCAGCCCAACTAGCGGGAGTACAGATACGCAGTATTTT.

The rearrangement uses TRBV2 and TRBJ2-7; D is unclear. Trimming removed 3 bases at V and 3 bases at J, with 9 bases between. CDR1 and CDR2 (germline): SNHLY, FYNNEI. The CDR3 is 13 residues long. The CDR3 reads CASSDWAIYEQYF. CDR3 DNA sequence: TGTGCCAGCAGTGATTGGGCCATCTACGAGCAGTACTTC.

In regard to this clone: At the DNA level, this CDR3 is encoded by other sequences in the same sample as well. The chain recombines TRBV27 with TRBJ1-1; D possibly corresponds to TRBD1 (5 bases). The CDR3 loop spans 14 amino acids. The germline V gene has CDR1 MNHEY and CDR2 SMNVEV (reference sequence). The ends were cut back, 3 bases at V and 0 bases at J, with 8 bases in the middle. The CDR3 is CASSLNRLNTEAFF. CDR3 nucleotide sequence: TGTGCCAGCAGTTTGAACAGGCTGAACACTGAAGCTTTCTTT.

The J gene is TRBJ2-3, the V gene TRBV5-1, with no clear D. Germline assignment: CDR1 SGHRS and CDR2 YFSETQ. Trimming removed 1 base at V and 1 base at J, with 4 bases between. The CDR3 consists of 13 residues. This CDR3 reads CASSLFGTDTQYF. DNA for the CDR3: TGCGCCAGCAGCTTGTTTGGCACAGATACGCAGTATTTT.

This clone was detected only once. The sample carries other DNA sequences with the same CDR3. The gene calls are TRBV5-1 and TRBJ1-1; D is unclear. Per the germline V gene, CDR1 is SGHRS and CDR2 is YFSETQ. V was pared by 0 bases and J by 0 bases, with 6 bases between. CDR3 length: 14 residues. DNA for the CDR3: TGCGCCAGCAGCTTGGAAGGTATGAACACTGAAGCTTTCTTT. It yields the protein CASSLEGMNTEAFF. The full variable domain, completed using reference TRBV5-1 and TRBJ1-1, is KAGVTQTPRYLIKTRGQQVTLSCSPISGHRSVSWYQQTPGQGLQFLFEYFSETQRNKGNFPGRFSGRQFSNSRSEMNVSTLELGDSALYLCASSLEGMNTEAFFGQGTRLTVV.

The chain uses TRBV9 and TRBJ2-3; D unresolved. There are 13 residues in the CDR3. Trimming took off 1 base at V and 2 bases at J, with 5 bases between the two ends. Germline values: CDR1 SGDLS, CDR2 YYNGEE. CDR3 coding DNA: TGTGCCAGCAGCGTATCCCCCACAGATACGCAGTATTTT. It is translated as CASSVSPTDTQYF. Full variable domain (missing parts from reference TRBV9 and TRBJ2-3): DSGVTQTPKHLITATGQRVTLRCSPRSGDLSVYWYQQSLDQGLQFLIQYYNGEERAKGNILERFSAQQFPDLHSELNLSSLELGDSALYFCASSVSPTDTQYFGPGTRLTVL.

V usage is TRBV7-9 and J usage is TRBJ1-1; D unresolved. Between the trimmed V and J ends, which lost 1 base and 0 bases, there was a span of 15 bases. Germline loops: CDR1 SEHNR, CDR2 FQNEAQ (reference sequence). This CDR3 is 17 amino acids long. The CDR3, as DNA: TGTGCCAGCAGCTTAGTGGTCTCCGCAGCCTTGAACACTGAAGCTTTCTTT. Protein sequence: CASSLVVSAALNTEAFF.

The chain links TRBV10-3 to TRBJ2-7; D is perhaps TRBD2 (5 bases). Looked up from germline, CDR1 is ENHRY and CDR2 is SYGVKD. The CDR3 runs to 14 residues. V was clipped by 2 bases and J by 1 base, with 9 bases between them. The CDR3 region is CAISETRRSYEQYF. The CDR3 nucleotides read TGTGCCATCAGTGAGACTAGGAGGTCCTACGAGCAGTACTTC.

The chain is built from TRBV27 and TRBJ2-7, with a tentative D call TRBD1 (7 bases). V gave up 6 bases and J gave up 2 bases, with 14 bases separating them. Germline values: CDR1 MNHEY, CDR2 SMNVEV (reference sequence). The CDR3 sequence is 14 residues long. CDR3 amino acids: CASRWVRGAYEQYF. CDR3 sequence (DNA): TGTGCCAGCAGGTGGGTCAGGGGGGCCTACGAGCAGTACTTC.

The V and J genes are TRBV7-4 and TRBJ1-2, with 7 bases that match TRBD1. This CDR3 comprises 13 residues. Germline V CDR1 and CDR2: SGHVT, SQSDAQ. J was trimmed by 7 bases and V by 3 bases; bases with no gene match: 5. The CDR3 sequence is CASSLLQGTGYTF. CDR3 coding DNA: TGTGCCAGCAGCTTGTTACAGGGGACTGGCTACACCTTC.

The V call is TRBV3-1 (or the pseudogene TRBV3-2), the J call TRBJ2-7; the D gene is possibly TRBD2 (6 bases). Germline-derived CDR1 and CDR2 are LGHDT and YNNKEL (reference sequence). Trimming stripped 1 base from V and 3 bases from J, with 13 bases between. The CDR3 loop spans 15 amino acids. DNA of the CDR3: TGTGCCAGCAGCCAAGGAGGAGGGCCAATCTACGAGCAGTACTTC. Translating gives CASSQGGGPIYEQYF.

This sequence joins TRBV7-3 and TRBJ2-1, with 13 bases fitting TRBD2. Unmatched junction bases numbered 4, after V lost 6 bases and J lost 5 bases. The length of the CDR3 is 15 residues. The germline CDR1 and CDR2 sequences are SGHTA and FQGTGA. In nucleotides, the CDR3 is TGTGCCAGCAGTCTGGGACTAGCGGGAAACAATGAGCAGTTCTTC. Translated: CASSLGLAGNNEQFF.

This clone was detected a few times. The chain has TRBV6-1 and TRBJ2-2; D remains ambiguous. Trimming pared 2 bases from V and 2 bases from J, leaving 9 bases between. This CDR3 spans 15 amino acids. The germline CDR1 and CDR2 sequences are MNHNS and SASEGT. As DNA, the CDR3 is TGTGCCAGCAGTGAAACCCCAGGAAACACCGGGGAGCTGTTTTTT. Its protein is CASSETPGNTGELFF.

The chain uses TRBV7-7 and TRBJ2-2, with D possibly being TRBD1 (5 bases). Deletions cut 5 bases from V and 1 base from J, with 8 bases between. Germline values: CDR1 SSHAT, CDR2 FNYEAQ (reference sequence). The CDR3 has 14 amino acids. The CDR3 spells CASSATGNTGELFF. In DNA form, the CDR3 reads TGTGCCAGCAGCGCTACAGGGAACACCGGGGAGCTGTTTTTT.

The chain employs TRBV3-1 (or the pseudogene TRBV3-2) and TRBJ1-2; D gene ambiguous. Trimming took 5 bases from V and 0 from J, leaving 10 bases between them. CDR3 size: 14 residues. Germline-derived CDR1 and CDR2 are LGHDT and YNNKEL (reference sequence). CDR3 amino acids: CASSSHLANYGYTF. CDR3 in DNA: TGTGCCAGCAGCTCCCACTTAGCTAACTATGGCTACACCTTC.

The chain couples TRBV30 to TRBJ1-1; 11 nucleotides align to TRBD1. Trimming at V came to 3 bases and at J to 4 bases, leaving 4 bases not matched to a gene. The CDR3 has 14 residues. The V gene's germline CDR1 is GTSNPN and CDR2 SVGIG (reference sequence). CDR3 bases: TGTGCCTGGAGGAGGGACAGGGGGGTCACTGAAGCTTTCTTT. This gives the protein CAWRRDRGVTEAFF.